Following are 15 T cell receptor beta chains from one sample sequenced in a study of T cells in narcolepsy. The protocol was immunoSEQ multiplex PCR, while the TCRdb copy is restricted to in-frame clones and leaves out a portion. There are 27,000 or so clones in the sample; around 87% occur only once, and about 0.9% lies in the top ten. Material: memory (CD45RA-) CD4+ T cells from blood. The receptors here all came from a human donor in good health.

The V gene is TRBV27, the J gene TRBJ2-5; 7 bases align to TRBD1. The germline V gene encodes CDR1 MNHEY and CDR2 SMNVEV (reference sequence). The J segment lost 2 bases and the V segment lost 5 bases, leaving 5 bases of the junction unmatched. This CDR3 is 14 amino acids long. The CDR3 protein is CASSPTGLQETQYF. CDR3 coding DNA: TGTGCCAGCAGTCCGACAGGGCTGCAAGAGACCCAGTACTTC.

This sequence joins TRBV6-1 and TRBJ1-2, with 9 bases fitting TRBD1. The junction had 5 bases not matched to a gene; V was cut back by 5 bases and J by 4 bases. This CDR3 region has 14 residues. Germline CDR1 is MNHNS and CDR2 is SASEGT. CDR3 residues: CASSLETGGYGYTF. The CDR3 nucleotides read TGTGCCAGCAGTCTTGAGACAGGGGGCTATGGCTACACCTTC.

This chain joins TRBV27 and TRBJ1-5; D is ambiguous. The CDR3 spans 13 residues. Germline CDR1 is MNHEY and CDR2 is SMNVEV (reference sequence). The V end lost 2 bases, the J end lost 3 bases, and 5 bases lay between the germline ends. CDR3 DNA: TGTGCCAGCAGTTTACTATTCAATCAGCCCCAGCATTTT. Translation: CASSLLFNQPQHF.

V and J are TRBV5-6 and TRBJ2-5, with TRBD2 identical over 11 bases. The CDR3 has 16 residues. Germline loops: CDR1 SGHDT, CDR2 YYEEEE. Unmatched junction bases numbered 8, after V lost 2 bases and J lost 5 bases. DNA for the CDR3: TGTGCCAGCAGCTTCTTTAGCGGGAGGGCCGGGGAGACCCAGTACTTC. Its protein is CASSFFSGRAGETQYF. Complete variable domain (other parts from reference TRBV5-6 and TRBJ2-5): DAGVTQSPTHLIKTRGQQVTLRCSPKSGHDTVSWYQQALGQGPQFIFQYYEEEERQRGNFPDRFSGHQFPNYSSELNVNALLLGDSALYLCASSFFSGRAGETQYFGPGTRLLVL.

The V call is TRBV18, the J call TRBJ2-5, with TRBD1 matching over 11 bases. The CDR3 totals 16 residues. V shed 6 bases, J shed 1 base, and the junction held 7 bases outside the gene matches. CDR1 KGHSH and CDR2 LQKENI come from the germline V gene. In DNA form, the CDR3 reads TGTGCCAGCTCCCCAGGACAGGGGGCTATCCAAGAGACCCAGTACTTC. Translating it yields CASSPGQGAIQETQYF.

The V and J genes are TRBV30 and TRBJ2-7, with TRBD1 matching over 8 bases. Per germline, CDR1 GTSNPN and CDR2 SVGIG (reference sequence). J was trimmed by 5 bases and V by 6 bases; bases with no gene match: 3. The CDR3 is 11 amino acids. The CDR3 spells CACRTGNEQYF. As DNA, the CDR3 is TGTGCCTGCAGGACAGGGAACGAGCAGTACTTC. Combining the CDR3 with reference TRBV30 and TRBJ2-7 gives the whole variable domain SQTIHQWPATLVQPVGSPLSLECTVEGTSNPNLYWYRQAAGRGLQLLFYSVGIGQISSEVPQNLSASRPQDRQFILSSKKLLLSDSGFYLCACRTGNEQYFGPGTRLTVT.

J is TRBJ1-2 and V is TRBV5-1, with 9 bases aligning to TRBD1. After removal of 2 bases from V and 2 bases from J, the junction contained 4 bases not matched to a gene. This CDR3 comprises 15 residues. Germline values: CDR1 SGHRS, CDR2 YFSETQ. The chain's CDR3 is CASSLQGARNYGYTF. The CDR3 DNA reads TGCGCCAGCAGCTTACAGGGGGCGAGAAACTATGGCTACACCTTC.

The V and J genes are TRBV7-2 and TRBJ2-2, with TRBD1 matching over 8 bases. The V segment lost 5 bases and the J segment 6 bases; nucleotides outside the gene matches: 11. This CDR3 region has 16 residues. CDR1 and CDR2 (germline): SGHTA, FQGNSA. The CDR3 DNA is TGTGCCAGCAGCCCCTCCGGGACAGGATTGGCCGGGGAGCTGTTTTTT. Amino acid sequence: CASSPSGTGLAGELFF.

The J gene is TRBJ2-5, the V gene TRBV11-2; possibly TRBD1 or TRBD2 for D (5 bases each). The CDR3 extends over 15 amino acids. The V gene's germline CDR1 is SGHAT and CDR2 FQNNGV. V gave up 5 bases and J gave up 5 bases, with 18 bases separating them. The DNA of the CDR3 is TGTGCCAGCAGCCCTGGGACGTCCATGGCTGAGACCCAGTACTTC. Translated: CASSPGTSMAETQYF.

This chain's CDR3 is CASSTRTGVGQETQYF. Written as DNA, the CDR3 is TGCGCCAGCAGCACGCGGACAGGGGTGGGTCAAGAGACCCAGTACTTC. The chain links TRBV5-1 to TRBJ2-5; 9 bases are shared with TRBD1. Per germline, CDR1 SGHRS and CDR2 YFSETQ. The CDR3 has 16 residues. Trimming took 4 bases from V and 2 from J; bases not matched to a gene: 9.

J is TRBJ1-1 and V is TRBV18; D unresolved. With 1 base removed from V and 2 bases from J, the gap between germline ends came to 11 bases. The CDR3 extends over 15 amino acids. The V gene's germline CDR1 is KGHSH and CDR2 LQKENI. CDR3 DNA: TGTGCCAGCTCACCACAGGGTTCAATTAACACTGAAGCTTTCTTT. As protein: CASSPQGSINTEAFF.

This clone was observed once. The genes are TRBV2 and TRBJ2-1; tentatively, D is TRBD1 or TRBD2 (6 bases each). The length of the CDR3 is 15 residues. Germline CDR1 and CDR2: SNHLY and FYNNEI. Trimming took 2 bases from V and 2 from J, leaving 10 bases between them. CDR3 in DNA: TGTGCCAGCAGTGAATCCCGGGGGCCCTACAATGAGCAGTTCTTC. It specifies CASSESRGPYNEQFF. The variable domain in full, with the rest retrieved from reference TRBV2 and TRBJ2-1, is EPEVTQTPSHQVTQMGQEVILRCVPISNHLYFYWYRQILGQKVEFLVSFYNNEISEKSEIFDDQFSVERPDGSNFTLKIRSTKLEDSAMYFCASSESRGPYNEQFFGPGTRLTVL.

This chain connects TRBV7-2 to TRBJ1-4; D perhaps matches TRBD1 (6 bases). There are 15 residues in the CDR3. Germline-derived CDR1 and CDR2 are SGHTA and FQGNSA. V was trimmed by 1 base and J by 7 bases, leaving 13 bases between them. The CDR3 DNA sequence: TGTGCCAGCAGCTTAGGGCAGGGGCGTGGTGAAAAACTGTTTTTT. Translating it yields CASSLGQGRGEKLFF.

The rearrangement joins TRBV4-2 to TRBJ2-7; the match to TRBD2 covers 10 bases. Germline V gene sequence: CDR1 LGHNA, CDR2 YNFKEQ. The CDR3 covers 18 residues. J was trimmed by 2 bases and V by 1 base; bases with no gene match: 11. CDR3 sequence reads: CASSQGTQREGLTYEQYF. The DNA of the CDR3 is TGTGCCAGCAGCCAAGGGACACAGCGGGAGGGCTTGACCTACGAGCAGTACTTC.

Of note for this clone: This sample includes further DNA sequences coding for the same CDR3. V and J are TRBV20-1 and TRBJ2-5; no clear D gene. V was clipped by 5 bases and J by 0 bases, with 4 bases between them. The CDR3 is made up of 11 amino acids. Germline V gene sequence: CDR1 DFQATT, CDR2 SNEGSKA (reference sequence). CDR3 region: CSAQYQETQYF. In DNA form, the CDR3 reads TGCAGTGCTCAGTACCAAGAGACCCAGTACTTC.